The 31 T cell receptor beta chains below all came from one sample that was sequenced in a study of T cell repertoires in cytomegalovirus infection. What these receptors recognize is not known. Each CDR3 protein is one row after TCRdb ran MiXCR on the reads. The data contain about 830,000 distinct CDR3 sequences, approximately 32% of them singletons. Material: cultured CD8+ T cells from PBMCs, obtained from culture after CMV antigen stimulation. The source is a human donor in good health (CMV status not recorded). Some clones in this sample may be carry-over from other donors' samples.

This clonotype was observed a few times. This rearrangement joins TRBV12-3 or TRBV12-4 to TRBJ2-1, with 9 bases matching TRBD1. V gave up 6 bases and J gave up 6 bases; unmatched junction bases: 6. The CDR3 consists of 14 residues. The DNA of the CDR3 is TGTGCCAGCAGGGGACAGGGCCTAGTCAATGAGCAGTTCTTC. The encoded protein is CASRGQGLVNEQFF.

The chain links TRBV6-6 to TRBJ2-4; TRBD1 might be the D (5 bases). V lost 2 bases, J lost 0 bases, and 17 bases lay in between. CDR3 length: 18 amino acids. CDR1 is MNHNY, CDR2 SVGAGI, per germline (reference sequence). Here the CDR3 DNA reads TGTGCCAGCAGTTACGGGGCCCAACTTTCCTTAGCCAAAAACATTCAGTACTTC. Translating it yields CASSYGAQLSLAKNIQYF.

The chain links TRBV25-1 to TRBJ2-1, with D perhaps TRBD2 (6 bases). Germline V lookup: CDR1 MGHDK, CDR2 SYGVNS. V dropped 5 bases and J dropped 2 bases, with 10 bases sitting between them. There are 14 residues in the CDR3. CDR3 sequence (DNA): TGTGCCAGCAGTTGGTGGGGGGCCTACAATGAGCAGTTCTTC. Residues: CASSWWGAYNEQFF.

The V and J genes are TRBV20-1 and TRBJ1-4, with 12 bases aligning to TRBD1. Germline-derived CDR1 and CDR2 are DFQATT and SNEGSKA (reference sequence). This CDR3 contains 18 residues. With 7 bases clipped from V and 2 bases from J, the junction kept 14 bases outside the gene matches. DNA for the CDR3: TGCAGTGTTAGGGAGGGACAGGGGGCTCGAAGCACTAATGAAAAACTGTTTTTT. As protein: CSVREGQGARSTNEKLFF.

The chain employs TRBV6-6 and TRBJ2-2; 9 nucleotides agree with TRBD1. The CDR3 sequence is 17 residues long. Germline V CDR1 and CDR2: MNHNY, SVGAGI (reference sequence). V was clipped by 3 bases and J by 2 bases; unmatched bases: 7. DNA for the CDR3: TGTGCCAGCAGTTATACACCGGGACAGGGAAACACCGGGGAGCTGTTTTTT. Its translation: CASSYTPGQGNTGELFF.

This clonotype came up many times. The chain has TRBV12-3 or TRBV12-4 and TRBJ2-1, with 7 nucleotides matching TRBD1. CDR3 length: 14 amino acids. Trimming took 5 bases from V and 5 from J; bases not matched to a gene: 6. The CDR3 bases are TGTGCCAGCAGTGTATACAGGGGAAACAATGAGCAGTTCTTC. Protein sequence: CASSVYRGNNEQFF.

V usage is TRBV29-1 and J usage is TRBJ2-1; 16 bases fit TRBD2. The V gene end was trimmed by 1 base and the J gene end by 7 bases; junction bases not matched to a gene: 10. The CDR3 length is 18 residues. CDR1 and CDR2 from the germline V gene are SQVTM and ANQGSEA. CDR3 sequence reads: CSVEGGLAGGEVLNEQFF. In DNA form, the CDR3 reads TGCAGCGTTGAAGGGGGACTAGCGGGGGGGGAAGTGTTGAATGAGCAGTTCTTC.

The sample holds a few counts of this clonotype. The chain recombines TRBV7-9 with TRBJ2-1; D possibly corresponds to TRBD2 (5 bases). The V and J ends lost 5 bases and 10 bases respectively, with 9 bases between them. There are 11 residues in the CDR3. The germline gives CDR1 SEHNR, CDR2 FQNEAQ (reference sequence). DNA of the CDR3: TGTGCCAGCAGCCCGCGGGTCGAGCAGTTCTTC. Translating gives CASSPRVEQFF.

This clonotype was observed a few times. The V call is TRBV4-1, the J call TRBJ1-2; TRBD1 is a possible D gene (6 bases). The CDR3 sequence is 16 residues long. The germline V and J ends were trimmed by 2 bases and 0 bases, with 13 bases remaining between them. Germline V gene sequence: CDR1 MGHRA, CDR2 YSYEKL. The CDR3 is CASSQLAGTPNYGYTF. The CDR3 DNA follows: TGCGCCAGCAGCCAATTGGCCGGGACACCTAACTATGGCTACACCTTC.

The chain carries TRBV27 and TRBJ2-3; no clear D gene. Deletions cut 9 bases from V and 4 bases from J, with 17 bases between. The CDR3 loop spans 14 amino acids. Looked up from germline, CDR1 is MNHEY and CDR2 is SMNVEV (reference sequence). CDR3 DNA sequence: TGTGCCAGTAGGCTTGGGCCAATCCCAGATACGCAGTATTTT. Protein: CASRLGPIPDTQYF.

J is TRBJ2-4 and V is TRBV20-1; D uncertain. V lost 0 bases to trimming and J lost 2 bases, with 8 bases between them. The CDR3 loop spans 14 amino acids. CDR1 and CDR2 (germline): DFQATT, SNEGSKA (reference sequence). The chain's CDR3 is CSARDGRPKNIQYF. As DNA, the CDR3 is TGCAGTGCTAGAGATGGACGTCCCAAAAACATTCAGTACTTC.

The chain employs TRBV11-3 and TRBJ2-3; perhaps TRBD1 as D (6 bases). CDR3 size: 16 residues. Germline CDR1 and CDR2: SGHNT and YENEEA. Deletions cut 5 bases from V and 0 bases from J, with 15 bases between. CDR3 sequence (DNA): TGTGCCAGCAGCGTGGGACACCAAGAAAGCACAGATACGCAGTATTTT. Its translation: CASSVGHQESTDTQYF.

There are a few counts of this clonotype. This chain uses TRBV28 with TRBJ2-5; D tentatively reads TRBD1 or TRBD2 (5 bases each). This CDR3 spans 15 amino acids. The V and J ends lost 2 bases and 2 bases respectively, with 12 bases between them. Germline CDR1 MDHEN, CDR2 SYDVKM. Here the CDR3 reads CASSLGTGYQETQYF. The CDR3 bases are TGTGCCAGCAGTTTAGGGACGGGTTATCAAGAGACCCAGTACTTC. Full variable domain (remainder filled in from reference TRBV28 and TRBJ2-5): DVKVTQSSRYLVKRTGEKVFLECVQDMDHENMFWYRQDPGLGLRLIYFSYDVKMKEKGDIPEGYSVSREKKERFSLILESASTNQTSMYLCASSLGTGYQETQYFGPGTRLLVL.

The J gene is TRBJ1-5, the V gene TRBV12-3 or TRBV12-4; D uncertain. Deletions cut 0 bases from V and 0 bases from J, with 12 bases between. This CDR3 has 17 amino acids. CDR3 in amino acids: CASSLAPRAHSNQPQHF. As DNA, the CDR3 is TGTGCCAGCAGTTTAGCGCCAAGGGCGCATAGCAATCAGCCCCAGCATTTT.

The rearrangement links TRBV5-6 to TRBJ1-1; unclear D gene. CDR1 SGHDT and CDR2 YYEEEE come from the germline V gene. CDR3 length: 12 amino acids. The V end lost 3 bases, the J end lost 6 bases, and 9 bases lay between the germline ends. CDR3 nucleotides: TGTGCCAGCAGCTCCATTACGGCTGAAGCTTTCTTT. This translates into CASSSITAEAFF.

The V gene is TRBV6-5, the J gene TRBJ1-2; 12 bases are shared with TRBD1. This CDR3 is built from 18 residues. The junction had 10 bases not matched to a gene; V was cut back by 5 bases and J by 0 bases. Germline CDR1 reads MNHEY; CDR2 reads SVGAGI. The CDR3 loop is CASSDFPGQGASNYGYTF. CDR3 nucleotide sequence: TGTGCCAGCAGTGACTTTCCGGGACAGGGGGCCTCTAACTATGGCTACACCTTC.

This clonotype was observed a few times. The chain joins TRBV6-5 to TRBJ1-1; D gene unclear. Trimming pared 2 bases from V and 0 bases from J, leaving 10 bases between. Germline assignment: CDR1 MNHEY and CDR2 SVGAGI. CDR3 length: 15 residues. CDR3 sequence (DNA): TGTGCCAGCAGTTACGCCCCAGGAGTGAACACTGAAGCTTTCTTT. Protein: CASSYAPGVNTEAFF.

The rearrangement links TRBV7-2 to TRBJ1-1, with D hard to call. V lost 2 bases and J lost 3, with 10 bases in between. Germline V CDR1 and CDR2: SGHTA, FQGNSA. This CDR3 is 14 amino acids long. CDR3 nucleotide sequence: TGTGCCAGCAGCTTATTCGATATGCACACTGAAGCTTTCTTT. Encoded protein: CASSLFDMHTEAFF.

The chain couples TRBV9 to TRBJ1-5; tentative D call: TRBD1 (5 bases). The ends were cut back, 3 bases at V and 1 base at J, with 8 bases in the middle. This CDR3 is 14 amino acids long. Germline loops: CDR1 SGDLS, CDR2 YYNGEE. CDR3 amino acids: CASSAGPSNQPQHF. CDR3 in DNA: TGTGCCAGCAGCGCGGGACCGAGCAATCAGCCCCAGCATTTT.

The J gene is TRBJ1-5, the V gene TRBV19, with D possibly TRBD1 on 5 matching bases. The CDR3 spans 14 residues. Trimming pared 2 bases from V and 3 bases from J, leaving 8 bases between. Per germline, CDR1 LNHDA and CDR2 SQIVND (reference sequence). The CDR3 spells CASSIRGVNQPQHF. CDR3 DNA sequence: TGTGCCAGTAGTATAAGAGGGGTCAATCAGCCCCAGCATTTT.

This clonotype was detected only a few times. The rearrangement links TRBV4-3 to TRBJ2-5; TRBD1 might be the D (6 bases). With 0 bases removed from V and 2 bases from J, the gap between germline ends came to 16 bases. The CDR3 covers 17 residues. Germline CDR1 is LGHNA and CDR2 is YSLEER. CDR3 region: CASSQDLGTFYQETQYF. CDR3 nucleotides: TGCGCCAGCAGCCAAGATCTTGGGACATTTTATCAAGAGACCCAGTACTTC.

The rearrangement links TRBV27 to TRBJ2-2; D is unresolved. Looked up from germline, CDR1 is MNHEY and CDR2 is SMNVEV (reference sequence). V lost 5 bases, J lost 6 bases, and 10 bases lay in between. The CDR3 sequence is 13 residues long. CDR3 loop: CASSRPRAGELFF. DNA for the CDR3: TGTGCCAGCAGTAGGCCCCGGGCCGGGGAGCTGTTTTTT.

This clonotype has just a few counts. This rearrangement joins TRBV6-1 to TRBJ2-1, with TRBD1 matching over 7 bases. From germline, CDR1 is MNHNS and CDR2 SASEGT. V lost 3 bases to trimming and J lost 0 bases; unmatched junction nucleotides: 8. This CDR3 spans 17 amino acids. The CDR3 loop reads CASSERPRGSSYNEQFF. DNA for the CDR3: TGTGCCAGCAGTGAGCGCCCCAGGGGGAGCTCCTACAATGAGCAGTTCTTC.

This clonotype was seen more than once but under ten times. This chain joins TRBV25-1 and TRBJ2-5; TRBD2 agrees at 11 bases. J gave up 5 bases and V 4 bases, and 9 bases lay outside the gene matches. Germline loops: CDR1 MGHDK, CDR2 SYGVNS. CDR3 length: 16 amino acids. This chain's CDR3 is CASSGWPGLAEETQYF. CDR3 DNA sequence: TGTGCCAGCAGTGGATGGCCGGGACTAGCGGAGGAGACCCAGTACTTC.

This clonotype was picked up one time. The CDR3 bases are TGTGCCAGCAGCCCGGGGGGACGCGGGACCTACGAGCAGTACTTC. It yields the protein CASSPGGRGTYEQYF. The rearrangement joins TRBV7-9 to TRBJ2-7, with 7 bases that match TRBD2. Germline V CDR1 and CDR2: SEHNR, FQNEAQ (reference sequence). With 5 bases clipped from V and 2 bases from J, the junction kept 9 bases outside the gene matches. CDR3 length: 15 amino acids.

Only a few counts were recorded for this clonotype. V gene TRBV27 combines with J gene TRBJ1-2, with 7 bases matching TRBD1. V trimming: 0 bases; J trimming: 6 bases; junction bases outside the gene matches: 4. The germline gives CDR1 MNHEY, CDR2 SMNVEV (reference sequence). This CDR3 region has 14 residues. CDR3 loop: CASSLSEGAHGYTF. CDR3 DNA: TGTGCCAGCAGTTTATCGGAGGGGGCGCATGGCTACACCTTC.

This clonotype appeared a few times. The chain couples TRBV20-1 to TRBJ2-1, with 9 bases that match TRBD2. CDR3 length: 15 residues. J was trimmed by 8 bases and V by 6 bases; bases with no gene match: 14. The germline gives CDR1 DFQATT, CDR2 SNEGSKA (reference sequence). Here the CDR3 DNA reads TGCAGTGCCCCCCTGGGGCGGGGGGGTCCGGATGAGCAGTTCTTC. Protein: CSAPLGRGGPDEQFF.

In this sample, this clonotype turned up a few times. J is TRBJ1-5 and V is TRBV27; the D gene is possibly TRBD1 (5 bases). The ends were cut back, 4 bases at V and 9 bases at J, with 10 bases in the middle. Germline V gene data show CDR1 as MNHEY and CDR2 as SMNVEV (reference sequence). The CDR3 covers 12 residues. The DNA for the CDR3 is TGTGCCAGCAGTTCTCAGGGCCGGCCCCAGCATTTT. Translation gives CASSSQGRPQHF.

The chain carries TRBV6-6 and TRBJ2-7; no definite D call. Germline-derived CDR1 and CDR2 are MNHNY and SVGAGI (reference sequence). The CDR3 is made up of 15 amino acids. Trimming stripped 7 bases from V and 3 bases from J, with 19 bases between. CDR3 protein: CASTLALGQVYEQYF. Written as DNA, the CDR3 is TGTGCCAGCACCCTTGCTCTCGGGCAGGTCTACGAGCAGTACTTC.

The V call is TRBV15, the J call TRBJ2-1; 8 nucleotides agree with TRBD2. V dropped 0 bases and J dropped 4; count of bases not matched to a gene: 8. The CDR3 runs to 17 residues. Per the germline V gene, CDR1 is LNHNV and CDR2 is YYDKDF (reference sequence). The DNA of the CDR3 is TGTGCCACCAGCAGAGATATGGGACTAGGGAATTACAATGAGCAGTTCTTC. This sequence encodes CATSRDMGLGNYNEQFF.

The chain couples TRBV19 to TRBJ1-1, with 7 nucleotides matching TRBD1. Per germline, CDR1 LNHDA and CDR2 SQIVND (reference sequence). After removal of 6 bases from V and 0 bases from J, the junction contained 7 bases not matched to a gene. The CDR3 runs 15 residues. The DNA for the CDR3 is TGTGCCAGTAGCGGGACAGCCTTTATGAACACTGAAGCTTTCTTT. It encodes CASSGTAFMNTEAFF.